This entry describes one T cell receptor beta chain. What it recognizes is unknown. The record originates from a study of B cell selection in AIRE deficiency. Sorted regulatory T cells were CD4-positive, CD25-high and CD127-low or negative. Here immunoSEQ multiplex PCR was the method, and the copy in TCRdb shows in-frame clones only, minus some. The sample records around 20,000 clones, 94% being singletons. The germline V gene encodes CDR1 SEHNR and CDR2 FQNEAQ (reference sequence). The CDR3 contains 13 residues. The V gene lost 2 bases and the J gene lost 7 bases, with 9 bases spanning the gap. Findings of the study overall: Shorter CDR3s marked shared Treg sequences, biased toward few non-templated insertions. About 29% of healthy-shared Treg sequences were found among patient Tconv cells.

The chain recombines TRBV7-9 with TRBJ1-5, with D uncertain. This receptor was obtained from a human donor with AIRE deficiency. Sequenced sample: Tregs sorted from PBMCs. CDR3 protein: CASSLNFRQPQHF. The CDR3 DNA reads TGTGCCAGCAGCTTAAACTTTAGACAGCCCCAGCATTTT.